The clone carrying this TCR beta chain was observed once. These data are taken from a study of blood T cell repertoires in COVID-19. Study background: Sites across the United States, Italy and Spain contributed samples from acute and convalescent COVID-19. T cells, B-cell-depleted T cells, or PBMCs provided the cDNA or gDNA that served as material.

Germline lookup yields CDR1 MDHEN and CDR2 SYDVKM. V lost 5 bases to trimming and J lost 9 bases; unmatched junction nucleotides: 7. CDR3 size: 14 residues. Clones were sequenced by immunoSEQ multiplex PCR, and TCRdb holds only the in-frame ones, with some missing. The data hold roughly 190,000 clones, with 86% observed a single time. This chain connects TRBV28 to TRBJ1-1, with 12 nucleotides matching TRBD1. The sample consisted of peripheral blood. The receptor comes from a woman in her sixties with COVID-19, enrolled during active disease. The CDR3 DNA reads as TGTGCCAGCAGTCTACCGGGACAGGGGGCTCAAGCTTTCTTT. This codes for CASSLPGQGAQAFF.